A single T cell receptor beta chain is shown here with its context. Its antigen is not yet known. Per-nucleotide qualities are absent, and no much larger clonotype sits a single base away. The library was made by the immunoSEQ multiplex PCR assay. For the multiplex PCR, a mixture combining 60 forward primers for TCR Vbeta segments and 13 reverse primers for TCR Jbeta segments was used. The CDR3 region of rearranged TCR beta genes was amplified from genomic DNA by a multiplex PCR assay. The amplified TCR beta libraries were sequenced on the Illumina HiSeq System as 87-base-pair reads. Processing in the source paper ran as follows. Across the 666 repertoires, a later analysis counted roughly 77 million unique TCR beta chains, 9 million to 14 million of which were shared by at least two donors. Raw reads were error-corrected and collapsed into unique sequences with a nearest-neighbor algorithm that merged closely related sequences to remove PCR and sequencing errors. To assign V, D and J gene segments, CDR3 sequences were aligned to IMGT reference sequences. For a sequence to be retained, a match of at least six nucleotides to both a V gene segment and a J gene segment was required. A rearrangement was called productive if the CDR3 had no stop codons and remained in frame with V and J, and every other rearrangement was called non-productive. CDR3 was defined by IMGT convention, running from the second conserved V-encoded cysteine to the conserved J-encoded phenylalanine. The earlier analysis of 587 of the donors excluded any sequence lacking an unambiguous match to a single V gene segment. In an earlier analysis of some 590 of the donors, a V segment was called functional when productive rearrangements were above 56.7%, and segregating when the standard deviation between donors exceeded 5%. A statistical classification framework was built for diagnosing cytomegalovirus status from the catalog of TCR beta chain sequences. A later analysis assigned V and J genes by comparing TCR nucleotide sequences with IMGT/GENE-DB human TR gene sequences. A later analysis assigned CDR3 sequences and most-parsimonious VDJ recombination scenarios with the TCRdist pipeline. In a later analysis, each TCR beta chain was defined by its CDR3 amino acid sequence together with its V-gene family, and reads without a unique V-gene family were excluded. A later analysis removed 500 to 650 highly shared, low-generation-probability nucleotide sequences to deal with suspected cross-contamination and a sequencing artifact. In a later analysis, a clonal expansion index was calculated for each public chain from normalized within-repertoire ranks of inferred template counts. In a later analysis, generation probabilities were computed using a VDJ recombination model fitted to out-of-frame rearrangements, and the results were checked against IGoR. A later analysis scored TCR-TCR, TCR-HLA and TCR-CMV co-occurrence with hypergeometric tests, applying a repertoire-size bias correction to TCR pairs. A later analysis estimated false discovery rates by permuting HLA or CMV assignments 20 times. In a later analysis, co-occurring TCRs were grouped with DBSCAN, and TCRdist sequence similarity was added when clustering was performed within HLA-allele-positive subsets. Repertoires with fewer than 30,000 or more than 120,000 public chains, plus five repertoires with anomalous nucleotide sharing, were excluded from co-occurrence clustering. The table was pulled from immuneACCESS by TCRdb, which kept in-frame rearrangements only. Such tables lose some clones; where checked, under half of the loss comes from unresolved V genes, and the rest has no known cause. The V and J calls and clone size come from that table; D and trimming were worked out from the DNA. In this sample the table shows 150,000 to 200,000 clones, 65% to 85% of which occur a single time. The ten largest account for about 4.4% of the sample.

The cohort consisted of approximately 690 healthy bone marrow donors. At the time of sampling, all cohort members were nominally healthy, though unrecorded immune exposures were likely present. The donor tested CMV seropositive, placing the donor among the roughly 300 seropositive members of the cohort. Each donor provided a peripheral blood sample, and peripheral blood mononuclear cells were used for TCR beta sequencing. The Qiagen DNeasy Blood Extraction Kit was used to extract genomic DNA from the blood cell samples. This entry comes from a study of cytomegalovirus exposure and HLA in healthy donors (TCRdb year 2017). About the study as a whole: In an earlier analysis of some 550 of the donors, around 290 Gb of sequence data and 95 million to 130 million unique TCR beta sequences from about 179 million T cells were reported. Every discovery cohort repertoire had been produced on one sequencing platform. Among some 410 genotyped donors of the cohort, an average of approximately 240,000 unique TCR beta nucleotide sequences was sequenced per donor, of which about 18% were non-productive. Roughly 300 gigabases of sequencing data and about 92 million unique TCR sequences made up an early release that covered approximately 700 HLA-typed donors. Donor age, sex, ethnicity and CMV serostatus were compiled alongside the repertoire data. The aim of the study was to test whether cataloging public T cell receptors could identify signatures of past pathogen exposure. Both class I and class II loci were covered by HLA typing, at four-digit resolution. Rather than drawing on any new phenotypic data, the later analysis identified candidate immune exposures from TCR beta sequences and the way those sequences occurred across donors. High-throughput TCR immunosequencing, statistical association of individual TCRs with disease status, and machine learning were combined to predict cytomegalovirus infection status. Besides the first cohort of 550 to 750 subjects, a separate validation cohort made up of roughly 120 different subjects was used. The number of donors typed differed by locus, with 629-630 for A, B, C, DRB1 and DQB1, around 560 for DQA1, 600 to 610 for DPA1, and over 400 for DPB1. An earlier analysis of roughly 600 of the donors used high-throughput TCR beta sequencing to judge whether each TCR beta V gene segment behaved as functional or pseudogenic. Genome-wide SNP genotypes for about 55% of the roughly 670 donors were used in a later genetic analysis, which treated that subset as a discovery cohort. The study profiled the T cell repertoires of more than 500 subjects by immunosequencing and related them to cytomegalovirus serostatus. Roughly 5 DR-DQ haplotypes were treated as single units for association and clustering because of strong linkage in the cohort. In a later analysis, previously published TCR beta repertoires from 666 donors were re-analyzed and high-resolution HLA genotyping was added so that TCR occurrence patterns could be studied. The genetic ancestry cluster associated with self-reported Caucasian donors included 81% of the 398 genotyped donors. On the study overall, not on this receptor specifically: Assigning TCR associations to individual alleles was difficult when HLA alleles, especially DR and DQ, strongly co-occurred. A further reported finding was that TCR beta sequences accurately predicted the HLA-A and HLA-B alleles for most subjects in the first cohort. In vitro tests confirmed that a few of the cytomegalovirus-associated TCR beta chains recognize cytomegalovirus antigens. In a later analysis, HLA-associated TCR beta chains were found to be more clonally expanded and to have lower generation probabilities than equally common non-associated chains. The sequencing pipeline was judged likely to have produced a cluster of highly shared sequence variants as a technical artifact. Linkage disequilibrium might explain the correlated functional status among segregating V segments, but an unknown experimental factor could not be ruled out. According to a later genetic analysis, donors in an Asian-associated ancestry cluster had fewer N-insertions in productive TCRs than the approximately 650-donor mean. A total of 150 or so TCR beta chains were listed by the study as associated with cytomegalovirus. The cohort was sequenced for TCR beta chains only, and without alpha or paired-chain data the features that could be detected were limited. Presence/absence analyses assumed roughly uniform sequencing depth across donors, an assumption that may not hold. Because counts were too low, around 17 rarely observed V segments, including chromosome 9 orphons, were left out of the earlier analysis of 587 of the donors. Because the 87-base-pair reads could not distinguish some IMGT-functional V segments, including TRBV6-2 and TRBV6-3, those segments were excluded. HLA typing was unavailable for some donors at each locus, so association tests used only the typed subset. Most TCR sequences were seen in very few donors, while some public TCRs were found in many individuals. In a later genetic analysis, a missense DCLRE1C variant was associated with V-gene and J-gene trimming of TCR beta chains, and the association was replicated in an independent cohort. In an earlier analysis of around 600 of the donors, most TCR beta V segments appeared in productive rearrangements about 87% or about 30% of the time, broadly matching IMGT annotations. In a later analysis, most CMV-associated TCR beta chains were found to appear HLA-restricted, with HLA associations seemingly driven largely by CMV exposure. It was suggested by the authors that the approach could potentially be generalized to other disease states and immunological phenotypes. CMV serostatus was the only immune exposure information available for the cohort. In a later analysis, the rate of TCR association differed among HLA loci, with DRB1 alleles having the most associated TCRs and HLA-C alleles having the fewest. A later analysis reported that several top co-occurrence clusters appeared linked to parvovirus B19, influenza, CMV and Epstein-Barr virus. Cytomegalovirus status was reported to be diagnosed by the classifier with high specificity and sensitivity in both the original and validation cohorts. A later analysis associated some 17,000 TCR beta sequences with specific HLA alleles at a false discovery rate of 0.05.

According to the germline V gene, CDR1 reads SNHLY and CDR2 reads FYNNEI. V and J lose 6 bases and 5 bases, and a span of 19 bases separates them. Its CDR3 holds 15 amino acids, cysteine through phenylalanine. Only the CDR3 region is kept as DNA, spanning 45 bases read in frame from base 1. This receptor chain uses TRBV2 and TRBJ1-1; the D gene lacks a confident call. The sample taken for sequencing was PBMCs. The receptor was isolated from a woman in her 50s in good health and CMV-seropositive. CDR3 reads: CASSRVISMLTEAFF. The DNA sequence is given as TGTGCCAGCAGCCGCGTAATATCCATGTTGACTGAAGCTTTCTTT.